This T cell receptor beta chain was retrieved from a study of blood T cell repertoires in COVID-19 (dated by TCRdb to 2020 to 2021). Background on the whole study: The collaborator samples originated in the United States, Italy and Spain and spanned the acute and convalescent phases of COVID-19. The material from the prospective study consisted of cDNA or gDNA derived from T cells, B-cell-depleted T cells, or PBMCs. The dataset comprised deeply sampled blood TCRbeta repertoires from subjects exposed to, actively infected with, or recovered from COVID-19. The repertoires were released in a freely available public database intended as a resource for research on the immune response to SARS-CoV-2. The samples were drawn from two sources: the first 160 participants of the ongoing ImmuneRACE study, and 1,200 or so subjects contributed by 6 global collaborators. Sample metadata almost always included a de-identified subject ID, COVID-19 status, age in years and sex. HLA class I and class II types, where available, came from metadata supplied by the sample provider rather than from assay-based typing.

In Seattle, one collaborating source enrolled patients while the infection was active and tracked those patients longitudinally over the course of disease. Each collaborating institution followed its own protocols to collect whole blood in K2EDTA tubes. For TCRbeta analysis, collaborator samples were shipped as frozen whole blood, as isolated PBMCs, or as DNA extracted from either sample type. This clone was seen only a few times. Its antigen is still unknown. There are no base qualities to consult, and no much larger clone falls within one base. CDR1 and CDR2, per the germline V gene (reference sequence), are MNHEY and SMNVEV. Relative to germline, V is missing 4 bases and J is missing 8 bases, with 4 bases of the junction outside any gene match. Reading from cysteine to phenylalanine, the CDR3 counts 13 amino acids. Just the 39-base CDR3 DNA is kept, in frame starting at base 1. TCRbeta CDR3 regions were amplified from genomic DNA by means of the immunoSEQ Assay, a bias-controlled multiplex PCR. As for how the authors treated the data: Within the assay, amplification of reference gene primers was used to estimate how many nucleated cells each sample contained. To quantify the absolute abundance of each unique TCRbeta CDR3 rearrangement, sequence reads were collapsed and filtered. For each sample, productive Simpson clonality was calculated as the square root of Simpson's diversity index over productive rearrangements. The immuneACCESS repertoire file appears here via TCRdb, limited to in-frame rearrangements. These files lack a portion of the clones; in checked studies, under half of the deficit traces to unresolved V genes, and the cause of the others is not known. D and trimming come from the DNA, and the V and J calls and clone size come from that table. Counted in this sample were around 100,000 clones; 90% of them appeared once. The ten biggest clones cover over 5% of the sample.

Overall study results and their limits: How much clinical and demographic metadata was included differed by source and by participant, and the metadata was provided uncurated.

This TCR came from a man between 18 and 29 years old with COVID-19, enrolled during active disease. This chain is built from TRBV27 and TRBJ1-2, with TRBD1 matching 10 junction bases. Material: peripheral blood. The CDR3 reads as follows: CASSYGTGEGYTF. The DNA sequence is TGTGCCAGCAGTTACGGGACAGGGGAGGGCTACACCTTC.